The sequence of this T cell receptor beta chain was determined in a study of shared clonotypes between healthy human individuals. Unmatched junction bases numbered 3, after V lost 2 bases and J lost 2 bases. The CDR3 sequence is 14 residues long. Germline values: CDR1 SGHTA, CDR2 FQGNSA. CD45RO negativity and positive selection for CCR7 defined naive CD8 cells, a population that excluded terminally differentiated effector memory CD45RA+ cells. Sequenced by immunoSEQ multiplex PCR; TCRdb stores in-frame clones only, minus some. The table lists about 2,100,000 clones, 85% to 95% of them singletons. The TCR sequence derives from a man aged 18 to 29 in good health. Some clones in this sample may be carry-over from other donors' samples. The chain recombines TRBV7-2 with TRBJ2-7; 7 bases match TRBD1. The sample was naive CD8+ T cells from PBMCs. This chain's CDR3 is CASSLWDSTYEQYF. The DNA of the CDR3 is TGTGCCAGCAGCTTATGGGACAGTACCTACGAGCAGTACTTC.